A single sample is the source of the 11 T cell receptor beta chains below, sequenced in a study of blood T cells in healthy people across ages. Together with a sample-barcoded 5' primer, a J-beta primer mix was included in a second PCR lasting about 6 to 12 cycles. MiXCR, run by TCRdb on the 5' RACE reads, gives a single entry per CDR3 protein. Of around 1,000,000 distinct CDR3 sequences in the sample, roughly 24% were seen once. These data also formed part of another study, on T cells of mothers and their children.

Sequencing was carried out using blood. The receptor source for this set is a girl aged 2-10 years in good health.

The chain employs TRBV7-2 and TRBJ2-5; D is possibly TRBD2 (6 bases). V gave up 5 bases and J gave up 5 bases, with 18 bases separating them. The CDR3 consists of 15 residues. The germline V gene encodes CDR1 SGHTA and CDR2 FQGNSA. CDR3 in amino acids: CASSRAAGSGETQYF. CDR3 sequence (DNA): TGTGCCAGCAGCCGAGCGGCGGGATCTGGGGAGACCCAGTACTTC.

This clonotype was seen more than once but under ten times. V is TRBV27 and J is TRBJ2-3, with a weak D call TRBD2 (6 bases). CDR1 is MNHEY, CDR2 SMNVEV, per germline (reference sequence). The CDR3 sequence is 17 residues long. The V and J ends lost 6 bases and 6 bases respectively, with 25 bases between them. DNA of the CDR3: TGTGCCAGCAGACCCGGGGGATTGCGGGAATTATCCGATACGCAGTATTTT. Amino acids: CASRPGGLRELSDTQYF.

The CDR3 sequence: CASSQGYAETGVGYTF. In DNA form, the CDR3 reads TGTGCCAGCAGCCAAGGGTATGCGGAGACAGGGGTTGGCTACACCTTC. The chain combines TRBV4-2 with TRBJ1-2; the match to TRBD1 covers 8 bases. The V segment lost 1 base and the J segment 7 bases; nucleotides outside the gene matches: 11. Germline V gene lookup returns CDR1 LGHNA and CDR2 YNFKEQ. The CDR3 runs to 16 residues.

V and J are TRBV10-3 and TRBJ2-2; D perhaps matches TRBD2 (6 bases). This CDR3 comprises 13 residues. The V end was cut by 8 bases, the J end by 4 bases, with 11 bases between. Germline loops: CDR1 ENHRY, CDR2 SYGVKD. The DNA for the CDR3 is TGTGCCATCTCTGGTAGCGGCACCGGGGAGCTGTTTTTT. This sequence encodes CAISGSGTGELFF.

This clonotype was seen only a few times. The chain is built from TRBV29-1 and TRBJ2-4, with D perhaps TRBD1 (6 bases). V shed 6 bases and J shed 1 base, with 10 bases lying between them. This CDR3 is built from 13 residues. CDR1 and CDR2 (germline): SQVTM, ANQGSEA. CDR3 region: CSVIDRAKNIQYF. The CDR3 nucleotides are TGCAGCGTCATAGACAGGGCCAAAAACATTCAGTACTTC.

In this sample, this clonotype turned up a few times. CDR3 nucleotide sequence: TGCAGTGCTAGAGATTTCCTGCTGGGCAGGCACCAAGAGACCCAGTACTTC. Translating it yields CSARDFLLGRHQETQYF. The chain links TRBV20-1 to TRBJ2-5; D gene uncertain. Germline values: CDR1 DFQATT, CDR2 SNEGSKA (reference sequence). The CDR3 is 17 amino acids. With 0 bases removed from V and 0 bases from J, the gap between germline ends came to 17 bases.

The table lists this clonotype with a few counts. The chain uses TRBV12-3 or TRBV12-4 and TRBJ2-5; D not resolved. V dropped 3 bases and J dropped 0 bases, with 11 bases sitting between them. CDR3 length: 15 residues. The CDR3 sequence is CASSFLREYQETQYF. CDR3 sequence (DNA): TGTGCCAGCAGTTTCCTCAGAGAGTACCAAGAGACCCAGTACTTC.

This chain joins TRBV4-3 and TRBJ2-1, with TRBD1 as a possible D gene (6 bases). There are 16 residues in the CDR3. Germline loops: CDR1 LGHNA, CDR2 YSLEER. V gave up 3 bases and J gave up 4 bases, with 16 bases separating them. CDR3 bases: TGCGCCAGCAGCCATCTATTGGACAGAGCTTACAATGAGCAGTTCTTC. Translation gives CASSHLLDRAYNEQFF.

Details on this clonotype: A much larger clone differs from this one at a single base, so this may be a read error. The chain is built from TRBV7-3 and TRBJ2-1; D unclear. The germline CDR1 and CDR2 sequences are SGHTA and FQGTGA. CDR3 length: 13 amino acids. The CDR3 DNA reads as TGTGCCAGCAGCTTGTTTGCCTACAATGAGCAGCTCTTC. Its protein product is CASSLFAYNEQLF.

This clonotype was found a few times. The chain joins TRBV11-3 to TRBJ2-5; 11 bases fit TRBD1. This CDR3 region has 15 residues. V was clipped by 4 bases and J by 5 bases; unmatched bases: 6. Per the germline V gene, CDR1 is SGHNT and CDR2 is YENEEA. The DNA of the CDR3 is TGTGCCAGCAGCTGGACAGGGGGCCTATTGGAGACCCAGTACTTC. It yields the protein CASSWTGGLLETQYF. Full variable domain (remainder filled in from reference TRBV11-3 and TRBJ2-5): EAGVVQSPRYKIIEKKQPVAFWCNPISGHNTLYWYLQNLGQGPELLIRYENEEAVDDSQLPKDRFSAERLKGVDSTLKIQPAELGDSAVYLCASSWTGGLLETQYFGPGTRLLVL.

With regard to this clonotype: A junction end diverges from the germline sequence, so it may reflect a read error. V gene TRBV7-2 combines with J gene TRBJ2-6; 9 bases agree with TRBD1. The CDR3 has 15 residues. Germline CDR1 is SGHTA and CDR2 is FQGNSA. CDR3 DNA sequence: TGTGCCAGCAGCTTAGACCCGGGACAGGGACTGTTTTTGGCTTTC. As protein: CASSLDPGQGLFLAF.